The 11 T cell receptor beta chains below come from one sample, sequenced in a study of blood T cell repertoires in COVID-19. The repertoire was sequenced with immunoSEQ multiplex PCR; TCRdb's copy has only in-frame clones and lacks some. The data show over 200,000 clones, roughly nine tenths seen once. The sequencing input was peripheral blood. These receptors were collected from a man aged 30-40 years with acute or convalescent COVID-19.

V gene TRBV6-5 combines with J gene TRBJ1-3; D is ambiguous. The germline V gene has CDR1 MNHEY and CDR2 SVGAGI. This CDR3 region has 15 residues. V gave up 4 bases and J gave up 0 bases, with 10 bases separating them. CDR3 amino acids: CASSSQLFSGNTIYF. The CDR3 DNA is TGTGCCAGCAGTTCACAGTTATTCTCTGGAAACACCATATATTTT.

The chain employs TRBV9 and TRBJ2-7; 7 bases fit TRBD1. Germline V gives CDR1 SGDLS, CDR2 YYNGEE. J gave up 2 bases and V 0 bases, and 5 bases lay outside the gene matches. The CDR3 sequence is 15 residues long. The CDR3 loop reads CASSVDWDSPYEQYF. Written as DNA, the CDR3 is TGTGCCAGCAGCGTAGATTGGGACAGTCCCTACGAGCAGTACTTC.

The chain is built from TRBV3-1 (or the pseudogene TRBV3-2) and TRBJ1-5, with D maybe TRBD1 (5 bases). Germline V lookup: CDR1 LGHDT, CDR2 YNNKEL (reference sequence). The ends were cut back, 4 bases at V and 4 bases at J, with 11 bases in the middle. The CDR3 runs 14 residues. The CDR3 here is CASSPGLTNQPQHF. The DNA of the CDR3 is TGTGCCAGCAGCCCGGGACTGACTAATCAGCCCCAGCATTTT.

CDR3 in DNA: TGTGCCAGCAGCAAAGCGCGAGGGACAGGGTCAAACGAGCAGTACTTC. Translating it yields CASSKARGTGSNEQYF. J is TRBJ2-7 and V is TRBV21-1; the D call of TRBD1 is as the table states it, not checked on the DNA. TRBV21-1 is an annotated pseudogene. This CDR3 region has 16 residues.

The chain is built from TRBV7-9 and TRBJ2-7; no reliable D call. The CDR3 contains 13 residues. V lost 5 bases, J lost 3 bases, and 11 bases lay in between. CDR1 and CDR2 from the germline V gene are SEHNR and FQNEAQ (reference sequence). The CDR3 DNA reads TGTGCCAGCAGCCTCGGGTACAACTACGAGCAGTACTTC. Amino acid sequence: CASSLGYNYEQYF.

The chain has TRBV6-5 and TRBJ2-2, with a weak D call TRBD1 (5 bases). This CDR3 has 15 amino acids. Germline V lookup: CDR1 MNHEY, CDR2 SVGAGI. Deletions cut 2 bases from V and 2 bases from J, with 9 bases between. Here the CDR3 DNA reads TGTGCCAGCAGTTACGGCAGGGTTAACACCGGGGAGCTGTTTTTT. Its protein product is CASSYGRVNTGELFF.

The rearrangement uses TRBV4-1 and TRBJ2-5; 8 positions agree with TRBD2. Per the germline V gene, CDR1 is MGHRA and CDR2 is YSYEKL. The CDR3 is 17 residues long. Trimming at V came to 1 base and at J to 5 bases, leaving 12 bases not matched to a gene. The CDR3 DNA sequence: TGCGCCAGCAGCCAAGGATCCGGGACTAGTAGTCGGGAGACCCAGTACTTC. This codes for CASSQGSGTSSRETQYF.

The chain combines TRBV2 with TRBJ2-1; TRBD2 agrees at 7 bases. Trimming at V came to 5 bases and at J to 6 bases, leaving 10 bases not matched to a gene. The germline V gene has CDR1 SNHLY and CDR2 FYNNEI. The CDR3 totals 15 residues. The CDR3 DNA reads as TGTGCCAGCAGTTTGGACTTCCGGGGGGTCAATGAGCAGTTCTTC. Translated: CASSLDFRGVNEQFF. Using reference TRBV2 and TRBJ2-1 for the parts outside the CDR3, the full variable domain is EPEVTQTPSHQVTQMGQEVILRCVPISNHLYFYWYRQILGQKVEFLVSFYNNEISEKSEIFDDQFSVERPDGSNFTLKIRSTKLEDSAMYFCASSLDFRGVNEQFFGPGTRLTVL.

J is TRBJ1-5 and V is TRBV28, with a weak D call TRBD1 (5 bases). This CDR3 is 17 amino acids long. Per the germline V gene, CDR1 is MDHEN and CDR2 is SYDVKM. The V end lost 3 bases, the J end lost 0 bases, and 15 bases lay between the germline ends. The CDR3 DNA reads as TGTGCCAGCAGTTTTGGGGCAGAACCTTATAGCAATCAGCCCCAGCATTTT. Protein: CASSFGAEPYSNQPQHF. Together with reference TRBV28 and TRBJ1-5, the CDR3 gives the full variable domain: DVKVTQSSRYLVKRTGEKVFLECVQDMDHENMFWYRQDPGLGLRLIYFSYDVKMKEKGDIPEGYSVSREKKERFSLILESASTNQTSMYLCASSFGAEPYSNQPQHFGDGTRLSIL.

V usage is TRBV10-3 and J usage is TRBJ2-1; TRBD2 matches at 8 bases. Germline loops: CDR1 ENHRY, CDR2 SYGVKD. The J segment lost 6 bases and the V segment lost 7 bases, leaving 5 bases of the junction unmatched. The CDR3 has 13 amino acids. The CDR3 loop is CAITSLAGNEQFF. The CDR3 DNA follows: TGTGCCATCACCAGCCTAGCGGGCAATGAGCAGTTCTTC.

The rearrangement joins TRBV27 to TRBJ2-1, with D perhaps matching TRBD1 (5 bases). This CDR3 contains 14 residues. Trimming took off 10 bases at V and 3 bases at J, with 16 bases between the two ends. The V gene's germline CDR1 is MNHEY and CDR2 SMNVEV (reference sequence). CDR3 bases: TGTGCCAACAAGACAGAGCTAATCTACAATGAGCAGTTCTTC. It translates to CANKTELIYNEQFF.